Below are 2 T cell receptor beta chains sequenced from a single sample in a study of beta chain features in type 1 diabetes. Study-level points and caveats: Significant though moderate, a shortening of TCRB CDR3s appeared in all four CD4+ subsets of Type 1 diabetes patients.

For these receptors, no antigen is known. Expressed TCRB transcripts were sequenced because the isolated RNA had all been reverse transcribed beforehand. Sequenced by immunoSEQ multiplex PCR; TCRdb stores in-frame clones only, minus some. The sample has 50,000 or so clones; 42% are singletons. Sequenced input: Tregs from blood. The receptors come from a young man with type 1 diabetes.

CDR3 coding DNA: TGTGCCAGCAGCCCCCAGGGTATCGATTTGTCAGGCTACACCTTC. Translation: CASSPQGIDLSGYTF. The chain couples TRBV5-4 to TRBJ1-2, with D possibly TRBD1 on 5 matching bases. Trimming removed 4 bases from V and 8 bases from J, with 21 bases in between. This CDR3 comprises 15 residues. Germline CDR1 and CDR2: SGHNT and YYREEE (reference sequence). The full variable domain, rest sourced from reference TRBV5-4 and TRBJ1-2, is ETGVTQSPTHLIKTRGQQVTLRCSSQSGHNTVSWYQQALGQGPQFIFQYYREEENGRGNFPPRFSGLQFPNYSSELNVNALELDDSALYLCASSPQGIDLSGYTFGSGTRLTVV.

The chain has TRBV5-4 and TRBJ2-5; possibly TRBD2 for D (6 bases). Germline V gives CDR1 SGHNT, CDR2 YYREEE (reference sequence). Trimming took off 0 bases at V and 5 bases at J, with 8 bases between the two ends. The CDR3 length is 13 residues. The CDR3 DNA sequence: TGTGCCAGCAGCTTGGCAGGAGGGGAGACCCAGTACTTC. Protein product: CASSLAGGETQYF.